This note documents a single TCR beta chain sequence. The antigen remains unidentified. Every donor was a healthy Caucasian. The sample is drawn from a study of identical twins. Study-level results: Modelling approaches yielded underestimates of out-of-frame TCR alpha sharing between monozygotic twins. With beta out-of-frame sequences, excess sharing by twins was weaker.

Using its own MiXCR run on the 5' RACE reads, TCRdb lists one record per CDR3 protein. Among a few hundred thousand distinct CDR3 sequences listed, roughly 10% were seen once. V lost 3 bases and J lost 1, with 12 bases in between. This CDR3 region has 15 residues. The sample was naive T cells sorted from blood. This clonotype was obtained from a woman in her 50s in good health. V is TRBV12-3 or TRBV12-4 and J is TRBJ2-5; D is possibly TRBD1 (6 bases). CDR3: CASSFRRQVQETQYF. The CDR3, as DNA: TGTGCCAGCAGTTTTAGGAGACAGGTCCAAGAGACCCAGTACTTC.